These T cell receptor beta chains were read from a single sample in a study of blood T cells in healthy people across ages. MiXCR, run by TCRdb on the 5' RACE reads, gives a single entry per CDR3 protein. The top ten hold around 2.1% of the sample, which has about 2 million distinct CDR3 sequences, about 49% seen once. Sequencing was carried out using blood. The receptors here all came from a woman aged 35 to 49 in good health. The CDR3 runs from the conserved cysteine through the conserved F or W. The D gene is left open where the match is weak.

j_gene,v_gene,d_gene,CDR3aa
TRBJ2-5,TRBV7-2,.,CASSLEGARTQYF
TRBJ2-1,TRBV20-1,TRBD2,CSARGPGGGSYNEQFF
TRBJ2-5,TRBV20-1,.,CSARTVGGTQYF
TRBJ2-7,TRBV3-1,.,CASRLGQFYEQYF
TRBJ2-7,TRBV4-2,.,CASSHRGSGTYNEQYF
TRBJ1-1,TRBV6-5,.,CASSSSRNTEAFF
TRBJ2-6,TRBV4-3,.,CASSQSGQANVLTF
TRBJ2-5,TRBV2,TRBD2,CASSEALVAGDFETQYF
TRBJ2-1,TRBV19,TRBD2,CASIKSGGPNEQFF
TRBJ1-2,TRBV2,TRBD1,CASRENRGLNYGYTF
TRBJ1-4,TRBV10-3,TRBD1,CAIRNEKGQGDEKLFF
TRBJ2-4,TRBV5-1,TRBD2,CASSLETSGGNIQYF
TRBJ1-2,TRBV20-1,.,CSARDVHRNYGYTF
TRBJ2-7,TRBV4-3,TRBD1,CASSQSTTGTGKNEQYF
TRBJ2-5,TRBV25-1,TRBD2,CASSEVGGGPQETQYF
.,TRBV4-1,.,CASSQDRGITETQYF
TRBJ1-2,TRBV27,.,CASRPSQGFGYTF
TRBJ1-4,TRBV7-2,.,CASSFPMEKLFF
TRBJ1-1,TRBV4-3,TRBD1,CASSQDLTGGTEAFF
TRBJ2-3,TRBV28,TRBD2,CASSSGGTGDTQYF
TRBJ2-1,TRBV20-1,TRBD1,CSAYRQGVSYKEQFF
TRBJ2-5,TRBV12-5,.,CAGGLGTDDETQYF
TRBJ2-7,TRBV20-1,TRBD1,CSTPGQGIYEQYF
TRBJ2-1,TRBV4-2,.,CASSPLDVGNEQFF
TRBJ2-4,TRBV4-2,.,CASSQGDGTKNIQYF
TRBJ1-5,TRBV7-2,.,CASSQQGGGNQPQHF
TRBJ2-1,TRBV5-1,.,CASSFGTPVLEEQFF
TRBJ1-5,TRBV3-1,.,CASSQEQGRPQHF
TRBJ1-1,TRBV25-1,.,CASSDTTNTEAFF
TRBJ2-1,TRBV27,.,CASSLGGKNEQFF
TRBJ2-2,TRBV20-1,.,CSASGGTWELFF
TRBJ2-1,TRBV6-5,TRBD2,CASRPSGGQDEQFF
TRBJ2-5,TRBV4-3,TRBD1,CASSQGRGTGAGETQYF
.,TRBV7-2,TRBD1,CASRRGQGAPIGQETQFF
TRBJ2-1,TRBV5-1,.,CASSLAWGGTPYNEQFF
TRBJ2-5,TRBV3-1,TRBD2,CASRRTSGGAVQETQYF
TRBJ2-7,TRBV10-3,.,CAISESKLEAYEQYF
TRBJ2-4,TRBV27,.,CASSNDAKNIQYF
TRBJ2-5,TRBV27,TRBD1,CASRGDRGTQETQYF
TRBJ2-5,TRBV29-1,.,CSVRTRRSQETQYF